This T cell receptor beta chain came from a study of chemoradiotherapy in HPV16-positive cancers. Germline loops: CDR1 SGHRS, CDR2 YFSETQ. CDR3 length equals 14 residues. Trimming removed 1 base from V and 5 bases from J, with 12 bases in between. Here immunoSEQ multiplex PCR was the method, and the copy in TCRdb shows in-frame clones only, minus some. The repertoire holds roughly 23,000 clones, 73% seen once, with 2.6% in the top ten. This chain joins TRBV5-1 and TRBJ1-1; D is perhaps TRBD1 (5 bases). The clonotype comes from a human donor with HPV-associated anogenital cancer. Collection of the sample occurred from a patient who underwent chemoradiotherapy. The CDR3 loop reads CASSLLQGQTEAFF. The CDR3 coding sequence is TGCGCCAGCAGCTTGCTGCAGGGTCAAACTGAAGCTTTCTTT.